This T cell receptor (beta chain) stems from a study of cytomegalovirus exposure and HLA in healthy donors. Study-wide context: Within an early data release were 80 million to 90 million unique TCRs drawn from HLA-typed donors.

Broader study findings: Being indistinguishable, some V segments were excluded, TRBV6-2 and TRBV6-3 among them. It was 164 TCR beta chains that were listed as cytomegalovirus-associated. Segments of the TCR beta V type were, in most cases, productive about 87% or about 30% of the time in an earlier analysis.

As to this clone: Its antigen is undetermined.

60 Vbeta and 13 Jbeta primers were used in PCR. The table came from immunoSEQ multiplex PCR; TCRdb's copy has only in-frame clones and leaves some out. Among over 150,000 clones listed, roughly 80% were seen once. Germline CDR1 is MNHEY and CDR2 is SVGAGI. Trimming cost V 5 bases and J 6 bases, with 16 bases left between them. The CDR3 totals 14 residues. The receptor comes from a male donor in good health and CMV-seronegative. Sequenced: PBMCs. The chain uses TRBV6-5 and TRBJ1-2, with D possibly being TRBD1 (6 bases). CDR3 DNA: TGTGCCAGCAGTGAACGCAGGGGATTTGATGGCTACACCTTC. It specifies CASSERRGFDGYTF.